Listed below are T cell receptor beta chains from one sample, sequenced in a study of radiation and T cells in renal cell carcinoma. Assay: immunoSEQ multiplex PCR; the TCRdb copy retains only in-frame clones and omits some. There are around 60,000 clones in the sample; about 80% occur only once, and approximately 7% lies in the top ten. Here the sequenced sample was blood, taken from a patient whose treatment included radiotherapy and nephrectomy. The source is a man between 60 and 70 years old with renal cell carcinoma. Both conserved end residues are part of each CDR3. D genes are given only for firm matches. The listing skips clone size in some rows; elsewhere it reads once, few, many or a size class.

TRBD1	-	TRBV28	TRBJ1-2	CASRLSGTGDGYTF	TGTGCCAGCAGACTCTCCGGGACAGGGGATGGCTACACCTTC
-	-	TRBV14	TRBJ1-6	CASSLNTYGPYNSPLHF	TGTGCCAGCAGCCTGAACACCTATGGCCCCTATAATTCACCCCTCCACTTT
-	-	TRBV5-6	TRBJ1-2	CASSLGLLNLRVGEGYTF	TGTGCCAGCAGCTTGGGATTGTTAAATCTACGAGTGGGGGAGGGCTACACCTTC
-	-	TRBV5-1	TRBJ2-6	CASSLASGANVLTF	TGCGCCAGCAGCTTGGCCTCTGGGGCCAACGTCCTGACTTTC
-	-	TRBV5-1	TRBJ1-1	CASSFFGRAEAFF	TGCGCCAGCAGCTTCTTCGGGAGGGCTGAAGCTTTCTTT
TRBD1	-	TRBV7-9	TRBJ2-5	CASSVDRGNQYF	TGTGCCAGCAGCGTGGACAGGGGCAACCAGTACTTC
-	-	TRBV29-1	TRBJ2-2	CSVVNPGNAANTGELFF	TGCAGCGTCGTCAATCCGGGAAACGCCGCGAACACCGGGGAGCTGTTTTTT
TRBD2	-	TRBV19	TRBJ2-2	CASSIEGGRAYTGELFF	TGTGCCAGTAGTATAGAGGGCGGGAGGGCGTACACCGGGGAGCTGTTTTTT
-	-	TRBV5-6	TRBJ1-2	CASSQLIDGYTF	TGTGCCAGCAGCCAATTAATAGATGGCTACACCTTC
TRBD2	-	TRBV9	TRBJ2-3	CASSVGISGGAWDTQYF	TGTGCCAGCAGCGTAGGAATTAGCGGGGGGGCGTGGGATACGCAGTATTTT
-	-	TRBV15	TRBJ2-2	CATSRGGSSGELFF	TGTGCCACCAGCAGGGGGGGTTCGTCCGGGGAGCTGTTTTTT
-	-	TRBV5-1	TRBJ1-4	CASSFNSGTLFF	TGCGCCAGCAGTTTTAATTCCGGGACACTGTTTTTT
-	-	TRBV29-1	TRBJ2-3	CSVAGIADTQYF	TGCAGCGTTGCGGGGATTGCAGATACGCAGTATTTT
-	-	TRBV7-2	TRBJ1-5	CASSTFRTESNQPQHF	TGTGCCAGCAGCACCTTCCGGACAGAGTCTAATCAGCCCCAGCATTTT
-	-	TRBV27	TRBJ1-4	CASSFRGGEQSPNEKLFF	TGTGCCAGCAGTTTCCGGGGGGGAGAACAGTCACCTAATGAAAAACTGTTTTTT
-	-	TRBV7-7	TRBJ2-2	CASSGVAAGELFF	TGTGCCAGCTCAGGGGTGGCGGCCGGGGAGCTGTTTTTT
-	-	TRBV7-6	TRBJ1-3	CASSPEAGGAGNTIYF	TGTGCCAGCAGCCCTGAGGCCGGGGGCGCTGGAAACACCATATATTTT
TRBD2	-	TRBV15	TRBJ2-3	CATSSLAGGLTDTQYF	TGTGCCACCAGCAGCCTAGCGGGGGGCCTCACAGATACGCAGTATTTT
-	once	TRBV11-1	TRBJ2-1	CASSLAGVYNEQFF	TGTGCCAGCAGCTTAGCGGGAGTTTACAATGAGCAGTTCTTC
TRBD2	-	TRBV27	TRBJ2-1	CASRDLAGGRNEQFF	TGTGCCAGCAGAGATCTAGCGGGGGGCAGAAATGAGCAGTTCTTC